These 12 T cell receptor beta chains originate from one sample sequenced in a study of CD8 T cells in Susac syndrome. Random hexamers served to reverse transcribe about 0.5 to 1 ug RNA. TCRdb re-analysed the immunoSEQ multiplex PCR reads in MiXCR, keeping a single row per CDR3 protein. The sample contains about 200,000 distinct CDR3 sequences, over 90% of which appear only once. Sequenced sample: CD4+ T cells from PBMCs. The source of these receptors is a human donor with multiple sclerosis.

V is TRBV7-2 and J is TRBJ2-1, with D unclear. Germline V gives CDR1 SGHTA, CDR2 FQGNSA. This CDR3 contains 11 residues. V lost 5 bases to trimming and J lost 10 bases, with 9 bases between them. This CDR3 is CASSPLGEQFF. The CDR3 bases are TGTGCCAGCAGCCCGCTCGGGGAGCAGTTCTTC.

The genes are TRBV7-9 and TRBJ1-2, with D possibly being TRBD1 (6 bases). The CDR3 spans 13 residues. Deletions cut 5 bases from V and 2 bases from J, with 9 bases between. Germline V gives CDR1 SEHNR, CDR2 FQNEAQ (reference sequence). CDR3: CASSAQGNYGYTF. The CDR3 nucleotides are TGTGCCAGCAGCGCTCAGGGGAACTATGGCTACACCTTC. Variable domain in full (rest from reference TRBV7-9 and TRBJ1-2): DTGVSQNPRHKITKRGQNVTFRCDPISEHNRLYWYRQTLGQGPEFLTYFQNEAQLEKSRLLSDRFSAERPKGSFSTLEIQRTEQGDSAMYLCASSAQGNYGYTFGSGTRLTVV.

The genes are TRBV10-3 and TRBJ2-5; 7 nucleotides match TRBD1. The germline V gene encodes CDR1 ENHRY and CDR2 SYGVKD. The CDR3 loop spans 14 amino acids. V lost 5 bases and J lost 2; bases outside the gene matches: 5. As DNA, the CDR3 is TGTGCCATCAGTAGAGGGACAGAGCAAGAGACCCAGTACTTC. Protein product: CAISRGTEQETQYF.

The rearrangement uses TRBV15 and TRBJ1-2; 7 nucleotides agree with TRBD1. The CDR3 is made up of 16 amino acids. Germline V CDR1 and CDR2: LNHNV, YYDKDF (reference sequence). The V segment lost 0 bases and the J segment 4 bases; nucleotides outside the gene matches: 8. The CDR3 region is CATSRDPQGVIYGYTF. In DNA form, the CDR3 reads TGTGCCACCAGCAGAGATCCCCAGGGGGTAATCTATGGCTACACCTTC.

The gene calls are TRBV20-1 and TRBJ2-3; D unclear. The CDR3 consists of 12 residues. CDR1 and CDR2 from the germline V gene are DFQATT and SNEGSKA (reference sequence). V lost 0 bases and J lost 6, with 7 bases in between. The CDR3 reads CSARDRGDTQYF. The CDR3 DNA is TGCAGTGCTAGAGATCGTGGGGATACGCAGTATTTT.

This sequence joins TRBV7-8 and TRBJ2-1; D remains unclear. This CDR3 is built from 12 residues. Germline lookup yields CDR1 SGHVS and CDR2 FQNEAQ. V was clipped by 4 bases and J by 5 bases, with 6 bases between them. CDR3 protein: CASSSINNEQFF. The DNA for the CDR3 is TGTGCCAGCAGCTCGATAAACAATGAGCAGTTCTTC.

The genes are TRBV20-1 and TRBJ1-1; 7 nucleotides agree with TRBD1. The V gene end was trimmed by 5 bases and the J gene end by 6 bases; junction bases not matched to a gene: 9. CDR1 and CDR2 from the germline V gene are DFQATT and SNEGSKA (reference sequence). This CDR3 has 13 residues. CDR3 in DNA: TGCAGTGCTGCTCGGACAGGAAGGGCTGAAGCTTTCTTT. Translating gives CSAARTGRAEAFF.

The chain employs TRBV3-1 and TRBJ2-3; D possibly corresponds to TRBD2 (6 bases). The V gene's germline CDR1 is LGHDT and CDR2 YNNKEL (reference sequence). Between the trimmed V and J ends, which lost 11 bases and 6 bases, there was a span of 27 bases. This CDR3 has 16 amino acids. CDR3 nucleotide sequence: TGTGCCTTCCTCAGCCAAGGGATACTAGCTCTCGATACGCAGTATTTT. Its translation: CAFLSQGILALDTQYF.

This chain links TRBV18 with TRBJ1-5; 9 bases are a match to TRBD1. Per germline, CDR1 KGHSH and CDR2 LQKENI. This CDR3 spans 14 amino acids. The V segment lost 3 bases and the J segment 4 bases; nucleotides outside the gene matches: 1. This chain's CDR3 is CASSPGTGNQPQHF. The DNA for the CDR3 is TGTGCCAGCTCACCCGGGACAGGGAATCAGCCCCAGCATTTT.

The J gene is TRBJ2-7, the V gene TRBV20-1; 7 bases line up with TRBD2. Trimming cost V 0 bases and J 3 bases; bases outside gene matches: 5. The V gene's germline CDR1 is DFQATT and CDR2 SNEGSKA (reference sequence). This CDR3 is built from 14 residues. DNA for the CDR3: TGCAGTGCTAGAGAACTAGCGATTGACTACGAGCAGTACTTC. This translates into CSARELAIDYEQYF.

This sequence joins TRBV14 and TRBJ2-5; D not resolved. Germline CDR1 SGHDN, CDR2 FVKESK. The CDR3 is made up of 13 amino acids. The V end was cut by 3 bases, the J end by 1 base, with 6 bases between. As DNA, the CDR3 is TGTGCCAGCAGCCAGTTGCCCCAAGAGACCCAGTACTTC. Protein sequence: CASSQLPQETQYF.

The chain couples TRBV20-1 to TRBJ2-3; 8 bases are a match to TRBD2. V dropped 3 bases and J dropped 5; count of bases not matched to a gene: 10. This CDR3 region has 15 residues. Per germline, CDR1 DFQATT and CDR2 SNEGSKA (reference sequence). The CDR3 nucleotides read TGCAGTGCTAGGGCGCCAGCGGGGGTGGGAGATACGCAGTATTTT. Translation: CSARAPAGVGDTQYF.